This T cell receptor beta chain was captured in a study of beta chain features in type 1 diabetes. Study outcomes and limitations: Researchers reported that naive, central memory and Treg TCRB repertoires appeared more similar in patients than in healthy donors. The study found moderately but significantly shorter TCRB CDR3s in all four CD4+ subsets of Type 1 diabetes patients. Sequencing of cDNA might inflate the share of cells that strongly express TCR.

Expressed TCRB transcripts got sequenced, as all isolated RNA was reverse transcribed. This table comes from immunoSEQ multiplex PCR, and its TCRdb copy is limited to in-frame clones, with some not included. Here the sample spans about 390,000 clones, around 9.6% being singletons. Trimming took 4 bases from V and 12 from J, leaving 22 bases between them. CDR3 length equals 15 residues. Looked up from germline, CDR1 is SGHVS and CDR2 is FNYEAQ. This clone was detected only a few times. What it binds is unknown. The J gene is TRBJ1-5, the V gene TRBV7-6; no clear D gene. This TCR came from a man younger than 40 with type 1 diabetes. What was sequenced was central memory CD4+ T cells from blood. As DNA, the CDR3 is TGTGCCAGCAGCTCTGGAGGTGGCTTCGTGTCACTCCAGCATTTT. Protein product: CASSSGGGFVSLQHF. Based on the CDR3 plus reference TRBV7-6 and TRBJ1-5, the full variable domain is GAGVSQSPRYKVTKRGQDVALRCDPISGHVSLYWYRQALGQGPEFLTYFNYEAQQDKSGLPNDRFSAERPEGSISTLTIQRTEQRDSAMYRCASSSGGGFVSLQHFGDGTRLSIL.